This is a list of T cell receptor beta chains from one sample in a study of regulatory T cells in long-lasting Graves disease. TCRdb itself ran the multiplex PCR reads through MiXCR, one entry per CDR3 protein. The data contain about 220,000 distinct CDR3 sequences, approximately 19% of them singletons. Separately, the same data were catalogued under a study of T cells in Graves' hyperthyroidism and ophthalmopathy.

Sequencing was performed on peripheral blood mononuclear cells (PBMCs), taken at new diagnosis, from a patient treated with antithyroid drugs. The receptors originated from a woman between 25 and 40 years old with Graves disease. Both conserved end residues are part of each CDR3. D genes are given only for firm matches. Part of the rows lack a size; the others show once, few, many or a class for expanded clones.

j_call,v_call,d_call,clone_size,cdr3_aa,cdr3_nt
TRBJ1-2,TRBV27,-,many,CASSLYRTNYGYTF,TGTGCCAGCAGTTTATACCGGACAAACTATGGCTACACCTTC
TRBJ1-2,TRBV6-5,TRBD1,many,CASSFGTGDGYTF,TGTGCCAGCAGTTTCGGGACAGGTGATGGCTACACCTTC
TRBJ1-1,TRBV19,TRBD1,-,CASSPKPPTGGNTEAFF,TGTGCCAGTAGTCCCAAGCCCCCGACAGGGGGGAACACTGAAGCTTTCTTT
TRBJ2-2,TRBV6-1,-,many,CASSETSTGELFF,TGTGCCAGCAGTGAGACCTCCACCGGGGAGCTGTTTTTT
TRBJ2-6,TRBV15,TRBD1,many,CATSRVTGSGGANVLTF,TGTGCCACCAGCAGAGTGACAGGGTCGGGCGGGGCCAACGTCCTGACTTTC
TRBJ2-1,TRBV29-1,-,few,CSGGFPNPPNEQFF,TGCAGCGGCGGTTTCCCCAACCCTCCCAATGAGCAGTTCTTC
TRBJ2-5,TRBV7-9,-,-,CASSPPGSRVFEAQYF,TGTGCCAGCAGCCCCCCAGGGTCCAGGGTATTCGAGGCCCAGTACTTC
TRBJ2-4,TRBV6-5,TRBD1,many,CASSYSIAARGRGTKNIQYF,TGTGCCAGCAGTTACTCGATCGCGGCCAGGGGGCGCGGAACCAAAAACATTCAGTACTTC
TRBJ1-2,TRBV27,-,few,CASSLHGKVDYGYTF,TGTGCCAGCAGTTTACACGGTAAAGTTGACTATGGCTACACCTTC
TRBJ1-4,TRBV18,-,many,CASSPSETRREKLFF,TGTGCCAGCTCACCGTCAGAAACCCGTCGTGAAAAACTGTTTTTT
TRBJ1-2,TRBV27,TRBD1,few,CASGRTGTNYGYTF,TGTGCCAGCGGCCGGACAGGGACTAACTATGGCTACACCTTC
TRBJ2-1,TRBV10-2,-,many,CASTTASSYRYNEQFF,TGCGCCAGCACAACTGCGAGTAGCTATCGGTACAATGAGCAGTTCTTC
TRBJ1-6,TRBV7-2,-,many,CASSMSGNSPLHF,TGTGCCAGCAGCATGAGTGGTAATTCACCCCTCCACTTT
TRBJ1-1,TRBV6-2/TRBV6-3,TRBD1,once,CASSPQGAGSEAFF,TGTGCCAGCAGCCCCCAGGGGGCCGGCAGTGAAGCTTTCTTT
TRBJ2-3,TRBV6-1,TRBD2,many,CASSGLAVSTDTQYF,TGTGCCAGCAGTGGACTAGCGGTTAGCACAGATACGCAGTATTTT
TRBJ2-5,TRBV18,-,many,CASSGTEETQYF,TGTGCCAGCTCAGGGACGGAAGAGACCCAGTACTTC
TRBJ2-5,TRBV14,TRBD2,many,CASSQDPGLGGNLSTQYF,TGTGCCAGCAGCCAAGATCCGGGACTAGGAGGAAACTTAAGTACCCAGTACTTC
TRBJ2-7,TRBV7-6,-,many,CASSLSRDNYEQYF,TGTGCCAGCAGCTTATCCCGGGACAACTACGAGCAGTACTTC
TRBJ1-2,TRBV6-1,TRBD1,-,CASVLRDRDNYGYTF,TGTGCCAGCGTCCTCCGGGACAGGGATAACTATGGCTACACCTTC
TRBJ2-7,TRBV7-9,TRBD1,-,CASSPGGTGAYEQYF,TGTGCCAGCAGCCCGGGGGGGACAGGGGCCTACGAGCAGTACTTC
TRBJ2-1,TRBV6-1,TRBD2,-,CASSLLVEASGSHEQFF,TGTGCCAGCAGCCTATTGGTAGAGGCTAGCGGGTCCCATGAGCAGTTCTTC
TRBJ1-5,TRBV12-5,TRBD1,-,CASASRTGRYSNQPQHF,TGTGCTAGTGCCTCCCGGACAGGGCGTTATAGCAATCAGCCCCAGCATTTT
TRBJ1-5,TRBV3-1,-,-,CASSQGQVWNQPQHF,TGTGCCAGCAGCCAAGGACAGGTTTGGAATCAGCCCCAGCATTTT
TRBJ2-4,TRBV28,TRBD2,many,CASSPVNGLAVKNIQYF,TGTGCCAGCAGCCCCGTGAACGGACTAGCAGTTAAAAACATTCAGTACTTC
TRBJ1-5,TRBV18,TRBD1,many,CASSLQGDQPQHF,TGTGCCAGCTCACTCCAGGGGGACCAGCCCCAGCATTTT
TRBJ1-2,TRBV7-8,-,-,CASSSGTEGYTF,TGTGCCAGCAGCTCCGGGACGGAAGGCTACACCTTC
TRBJ2-5,TRBV20-1,TRBD2,-,CSANPILLAGKVETQYF,TGCAGTGCTAACCCGATTTTACTAGCGGGAAAGGTTGAGACCCAGTACTTC
TRBJ2-3,TRBV28,-,-,CASSSHQEVTQYF,TGTGCCAGCAGTTCTCACCAGGAGGTTACGCAGTATTTT
TRBJ1-1,TRBV18,-,many,CASSPPTGEAFF,TGTGCCAGCTCACCACCGACGGGTGAAGCTTTCTTT
TRBJ2-3,TRBV24-1,TRBD1,many,CATSDPVAGQVTDTQYF,TGTGCCACCAGTGACCCTGTGGCGGGACAGGTCACAGATACGCAGTATTTT
TRBJ1-1,TRBV10-2,-,many,CATQGSGTNTEAFF,TGCGCCACCCAAGGTTCAGGAACGAACACTGAAGCTTTCTTT
TRBJ1-2,TRBV6-1,TRBD1,many,CASSEGWGGGAYYGYTF,TGTGCCAGCAGTGAGGGTTGGGGAGGGGGCGCATACTATGGCTACACCTTC
TRBJ2-7,TRBV20-1,-,-,CSARDEQRPSYEQYF,TGCAGTGCTAGAGATGAACAGCGTCCCTCCTACGAGCAGTACTTC
TRBJ1-6,TRBV11-3,TRBD1,-,CASSQTGTGNSPLHF,TGTGCCAGCAGCCAGACCGGGACAGGCAATTCACCCCTCCACTTT
TRBJ2-3,TRBV18,-,many,CASSPGRSDTQYF,TGTGCCAGCTCACCGGGAAGATCAGATACGCAGTATTTT
TRBJ2-7,TRBV6-1,-,few,CASGPGAYEQYF,TGTGCCAGCGGCCCGGGGGCCTACGAGCAGTACTTC
TRBJ2-7,TRBV7-2,-,many,CASSSSRGGGSSYEQYF,TGTGCCAGCAGCTCCTCTAGAGGGGGCGGGAGCTCCTACGAGCAGTACTTC
TRBJ1-3,TRBV28,TRBD1,many,CASSSDRSSGNTIYF,TGTGCCAGCAGCTCGGACAGGTCCTCTGGAAACACCATATATTTT
TRBJ2-5,TRBV11-3,TRBD2,many,CASSRRGGQETQYF,TGTGCCAGCAGCCGACGGGGGGGCCAAGAGACCCAGTACTTC
TRBJ1-6,TRBV11-2,-,-,CASSSDSPLHF,TGTGCCAGCAGCTCTGATTCACCCCTCCACTTT
TRBJ1-1,TRBV13,-,few,CASSPQAVATPEAFF,TGTGCCAGCAGCCCCCAGGCCGTCGCAACTCCTGAAGCTTTCTTT
TRBJ2-1,TRBV4-1,TRBD2,many,CASSPRTSGRPSSYNEQFF,TGCGCCAGCAGCCCTAGGACTAGCGGGAGGCCGAGCTCCTACAATGAGCAGTTCTTC
TRBJ2-3,TRBV27,-,many,CASRGIGDTQYF,TGTGCCAGCAGGGGCATTGGGGATACGCAGTATTTT
TRBJ2-7,TRBV2,-,many,CASSEGWYEQYF,TGTGCCAGCAGCGAAGGGTGGTACGAGCAGTACTTC
TRBJ1-2,TRBV28,-,many,CASSSPLDRPLYGYTF,TGTGCCAGCAGTTCCCCGTTGGACCGCCCTCTCTATGGCTACACCTTC
TRBJ1-1,TRBV2,-,many,CASSATNTEAFF,TGTGCCAGCAGTGCGACGAACACTGAAGCTTTCTTT